A selection of T cell receptor beta chains follows, all from one sample in a study of blood T cells in healthy people across ages. TCRdb re-called the 5' RACE reads with MiXCR, one entry per CDR3 protein. The sample shows approximately 900,000 distinct CDR3 sequences, about 48% of them seen only once. Sequenced material: blood. The receptors were gathered from a man aged 30 to 45 in good health. Both conserved end residues are part of each CDR3.

TRBJ2-1 TRBV24-1 CATSVRGDDFDEQFF
TRBJ1-4 TRBV20-1 CSAPPGPGQGSNEKLFF
TRBJ1-5 TRBV20-1 CRATGGGSNQPQHF
TRBJ2-2 TRBV28 CASSRPGTGELFF
TRBJ2-7 TRBV27 CASSLNQGNYEQYF
TRBJ2-7 TRBV4-1 CASSQGQGYYEQYF
TRBJ2-5 TRBV4-3 CASSQGGLARDETQYF
TRBJ1-6 TRBV28 CASSKRDSLNSPLHF
TRBJ1-5 TRBV12-3/TRBV12-4 CASTLDGGNQPQHF
TRBJ2-3 TRBV15 CATSRSANTQYF
TRBJ1-6 TRBV7-2 CASSPQGLLNSPLHF
TRBJ1-2 TRBV7-9 CASSPGTGFGYTF
TRBJ2-1 TRBV7-3 CASSLTSGGPSYNEQFF
TRBJ1-5 TRBV24-1 CATSALGDGNQPQHF
TRBJ1-1 TRBV3-1 CASSQDSSYTEAFF
TRBJ1-2 TRBV9 CASSPRRGEHGYTF
TRBJ2-7 TRBV7-2 CASSSRTTLKGSYEQYF
TRBJ2-3 TRBV6-1 CASTPGQGGGRSTDTQYF
TRBJ2-7 TRBV6-2/TRBV6-3 CGTGQGPVKQYF
TRBJ1-1 TRBV19 CASSIGEGEGTEAFF
TRBJ1-2 TRBV12-3/TRBV12-4 CASRLTGRYGYTF
TRBJ2-5 TRBV4-1 CASSQAILRDREKPQYF
TRBJ2-3 TRBV5-1 CASSLVGQGSVDTQYF
TRBJ2-5 TRBV13 CASSLGEPAGGQETQYF
TRBJ2-5 TRBV27 CASSLLAPGTQYF
TRBJ2-7 TRBV20-1 CSAPGPSSYEQYF
TRBJ1-4 TRBV5-1 CASSFSPGTATTNEKLFF
TRBJ1-2 TRBV7-9 CASSLAGTEVHYGYTF
TRBJ2-1 TRBV7-2 CASSFEWGNEQFF
TRBJ2-3 TRBV2 CASRSDDTQYF
TRBJ2-5 TRBV10-3 CAARDTQETQYF
TRBJ2-7 TRBV6-1 CASSEGGQPYEQYF
TRBJ2-5 TRBV18 CASSPVPQLETQYF
TRBJ2-7 TRBV28 CASSLRQDGPYEQYF
TRBJ2-2 TRBV11-1 CASSFDFSGANAGELFF
TRBJ2-7 TRBV4-2 CASSQPRDKSYEQYF
TRBJ1-2 TRBV6-1 CASRDDRPGYTF
TRBJ2-1 TRBV12-3/TRBV12-4 CASSPDTGRYNEQFF
TRBJ2-3 TRBV25-1 CASRRTSGGTTDTQYF
TRBJ1-2 TRBV2 CASSESELYGYTF
TRBJ2-3 TRBV10-3 CAISAGLAITDTQYF
TRBJ2-5 TRBV20-1 CSATATVQETQYF
TRBJ2-7 TRBV4-2 CASSQERAGGDEQYF
TRBJ2-1 TRBV10-3 CAISDILAGNYNEQFF
TRBJ1-4 TRBV6-6 CASRDRAEFEKLFF
TRBJ1-2 TRBV12-3/TRBV12-4 CASSFTQASYGYTF
TRBJ2-1 TRBV4-3 CASSQESSAGGPFFSSYNEQFF
TRBJ1-6 TRBV6-5 CASTFDPVGPLHF
TRBJ2-1 TRBV6-1 CASSRLAGGPLEDNEQFF
TRBJ1-4 TRBV4-1 CTSSREGAQVNEKLFF
TRBJ2-5 TRBV29-1 CSVAAGGRETQYF
TRBJ1-1 TRBV6-4 CASSDGEAREAFF
. TRBV7-8 CASSLVAGTAYNEQYF
TRBJ2-7 TRBV10-3 CAIRGTGSSYEQYF
TRBJ1-2 TRBV4-2 CASSQELTGYGYTF
. TRBV9 CASSAGTGGGYEQYF
TRBJ2-7 TRBV7-9 CASSLEFRDRPYEQYF